This T cell receptor beta chain was found in a study of T cell responses to AZD1222 COVID-19 vaccine. The study, taken as a whole, reports: An increase in Spike-specific TCR breadth and depth was observed after two AZD1222 doses. Clonal diversity was possibly underestimated; the donors were predominantly white British and more often female. Among AZD1222 vaccinees, only five to seven were seropositive at baseline. Targeting of unmutated variant regions was reportedly seen in nearly half of spike-specific TCRs.

Notes on this clone: Its antigen remains unknown.

Per germline, CDR1 MDHEN and CDR2 SYDVKM. This CDR3 contains 15 residues. Trimming pared 3 bases from V and 6 bases from J, leaving 14 bases between. Sequencing used immunoSEQ multiplex PCR; TCRdb keeps in-frame clones, though not all of them. Found here are approximately 120,000 clones, roughly 87% of them singletons; the top ten hold 4.4%. The TCR originated in an adult in good health. The source material was peripheral blood, sampled on day 0 of MenACWY control vaccination. The V call is TRBV28, the J call TRBJ1-4; no firm D call. CDR3 protein: CASSLGPLGDEKLFF. CDR3 bases: TGTGCCAGCAGTTTGGGTCCCCTGGGAGATGAAAAACTGTTTTTT.